Here is one TCR beta chain with its context. Lactation, pregnancy, other autoimmune disease or uncontrolled infection excluded patients. These data come from a study of T cells in Graves' hyperthyroidism and ophthalmopathy. This CDR3 contains 14 residues. The germline V gene has CDR1 LGHNA and CDR2 YNFKEQ. V shed 5 bases and J shed 6 bases, with 14 bases lying between them. The CDR3 regions of TCR beta were amplified from RNA transcripts. A set of HTBI primers served as the primers for a first-round RT-PCR of the TCR CDR3. TCRdb re-analysed the multiplex PCR reads in MiXCR, keeping a single row per CDR3 protein. The sample records about 580,000 distinct CDR3 sequences, about 45% being singletons.

Sequencing used peripheral blood or thyroid tissue (not recorded which). The sequence came from a young woman with Graves' hyperthyroidism. This chain joins TRBV4-2 and TRBJ1-5, with TRBD1 as a possible D gene (5 bases). DNA for the CDR3: TGTGCCAGCAGCGCCCAGGGAAGTAGTCAGCCCCAGCATTTT. Residues: CASSAQGSSQPQHF.